The 9 T cell receptor beta chains in this list originate from one sample, sequenced in a study of shared T cell receptors in the human thymus listed by TCRdb under 2021. The library relied on the immunoSEQ multiplex PCR assay. As stored in TCRdb, this immuneACCESS dataset retains in-frame rearrangements with V and J assigned. A fraction of the clones does not appear; measured against another copy, unresolved V genes explain less than half of the discrepancy, and the remainder lacks a known reason. For this sample the table gives some 700,000 clones, of which around 85% were detected only once. The ten largest make up 0.0095% to 0.011% of the sample. These data are also associated with another study on human thymus T cells.

The specimen sequenced was thymocytes. The receptors shown here come from a girl under three years old with a congenital heart defect. Donor details come from another sample of the same person, matched by shared clones.

The chain employs TRBV5-1 and TRBJ2-7; 7 nucleotides line up with TRBD1. Trimming at V came to 4 bases and at J to 2 bases, leaving 6 bases not matched to a gene. This CDR3 contains 14 residues. Germline V gene sequence: CDR1 SGHRS, CDR2 YFSETQ. In DNA form, the CDR3 reads TGCGCCAGCAGCCTTGGACAGGAAACCTACGAGCAGTACTTC. It yields the protein CASSLGQETYEQYF.

The chain couples TRBV5-4 to TRBJ2-1; the match to TRBD2 covers 10 bases. This CDR3 has 15 amino acids. From germline, CDR1 is SGHNT and CDR2 YYREEE (reference sequence). The junction had 4 bases not matched to a gene; V was cut back by 5 bases and J by 2 bases. The CDR3 here is CASRPGTSAYNEQFF. CDR3 nucleotides: TGTGCCAGCAGACCCGGGACTAGCGCCTACAATGAGCAGTTCTTC.

This chain connects TRBV6-1 to TRBJ2-3; the match to TRBD1 covers 8 bases. Germline V gene sequence: CDR1 MNHNS, CDR2 SASEGT. The CDR3 totals 15 residues. Losses at the gene ends were 6 bases for V and 5 bases for J; bases not matched to a gene: 10. The CDR3 DNA is TGTGCCAGCAGCAGAGAGACAGGGGTTCGAGATACGCAGTATTTT. Amino acids: CASSRETGVRDTQYF.

Only one count was recorded for this clone. The chain recombines TRBV6-1 with TRBJ2-5; weak D call: TRBD2 (6 bases). The V gene lost 3 bases and the J gene lost 5 bases, with 19 bases spanning the gap. The CDR3 loop spans 16 amino acids. The germline gives CDR1 MNHNS, CDR2 SASEGT. In nucleotides, the CDR3 is TGTGCCAGCAGTGAGGGGGAGGCAGAGCTCCGGGAGACCCAGTACTTC. The encoded protein is CASSEGEAELRETQYF.

The chain carries TRBV30 and TRBJ1-5; D might be TRBD1 (6 bases). The CDR3 has 18 residues. The V end lost 3 bases, the J end lost 2 bases, and 23 bases lay between the germline ends. Germline CDR1 is GTSNPN and CDR2 is SVGIG (reference sequence). In nucleotides, the CDR3 is TGTGCCTGGAGCGCCGGGACACAAACCACCTTCGGCAATCAGCCCCAGCATTTT. Translated, it gives CAWSAGTQTTFGNQPQHF.

J is TRBJ1-2 and V is TRBV27; weak D call: TRBD1 (5 bases). The germline CDR1 and CDR2 sequences are MNHEY and SMNVEV (reference sequence). The CDR3 has 18 amino acids. Trimming stripped 6 bases from V and 8 bases from J, with 31 bases between. For the CDR3, the DNA is TGTGCCAGCAGCCCCGGGGGGGGGATAGGTGAGATCCCTCTGGGCTACACCTTC. Protein: CASSPGGGIGEIPLGYTF.

The gene calls are TRBV19 and TRBJ1-5; 7 bases line up with TRBD1. This CDR3 has 15 residues. Losses at the gene ends were 3 bases for V and 9 bases for J; bases not matched to a gene: 11. Per the germline V gene, CDR1 is LNHDA and CDR2 is SQIVND (reference sequence). As DNA, the CDR3 is TGTGCCAGTAGTATTAGCAGGACAGGCTCGTGGCCCCAGCATTTT. Translated: CASSISRTGSWPQHF.

The V call is TRBV10-3, the J call TRBJ1-1; D gene uncertain. Germline V lookup: CDR1 ENHRY, CDR2 SYGVKD. The ends were cut back, 2 bases at V and 11 bases at J, with 18 bases in the middle. CDR3 length equals 14 residues. CDR3 sequence: CAISEQGLQSIAFF. The CDR3 nucleotides read TGTGCCATCAGTGAGCAAGGATTACAGTCGATCGCTTTCTTT.

The chain employs TRBV20-1 and TRBJ2-3, with D maybe TRBD2 (5 bases). The CDR3 consists of 11 residues. Germline values: CDR1 DFQATT, CDR2 SNEGSKA (reference sequence). V lost 5 bases and J lost 6, with 9 bases in between. The CDR3 region has the DNA TGCAGTGCTGGGGAGCGGGATACGCAGTATTTT. Amino acid sequence: CSAGERDTQYF.